This T cell receptor (beta chain) came from a study of cytomegalovirus exposure and HLA in healthy donors. The PCR used 60 Vbeta and 13 Jbeta primers. Sequencing used immunoSEQ multiplex PCR; TCRdb keeps in-frame clones, though not all of them. The sample shows over 60,000 clones, about three quarters of them seen only once. Germline-derived CDR1 and CDR2 are MDHEN and SYDVKM. Trimming pared 3 bases from V and 3 bases from J, leaving 18 bases between. The CDR3 consists of 16 residues. The origin of this receptor is a young woman in good health and CMV-seropositive. Sequencing was performed on PBMCs. The chain carries TRBV28 and TRBJ2-7; D may be TRBD1 (6 bases). The CDR3 here is CASSFIDRKSRYEQYF. CDR3 bases: TGTGCCAGCAGTTTTATTGACAGGAAAAGCCGCTACGAGCAGTACTTC. Full variable domain (remainder filled in from reference TRBV28 and TRBJ2-7): DVKVTQSSRYLVKRTGEKVFLECVQDMDHENMFWYRQDPGLGLRLIYFSYDVKMKEKGDIPEGYSVSREKKERFSLILESASTNQTSMYLCASSFIDRKSRYEQYFGPGTRLTVT.